These 14 T cell receptor beta chains share one sample of origin, sequenced in a study of shared clonotypes between healthy human individuals. Sequenced by immunoSEQ multiplex PCR; TCRdb stores in-frame clones only, minus some. This sample yields roughly 2.5 million clones, of which more than 80% are seen a single time; 0.13% to 0.15% belongs to the top ten. The sequenced sample consisted of naive CD4+ T cells sorted from blood. As for subset: CD45RA+ positively selected. Receptors were obtained from a man aged 18-30 years in good health.

This clone has a single count. The chain couples TRBV18 to TRBJ2-2; the D is unclear. The CDR3 spans 17 residues. Germline lookup yields CDR1 KGHSH and CDR2 LQKENI. Trimming cost V 0 bases and J 1 base, with 12 bases left between them. CDR3 in amino acids: CASSPPYRSLNTGELFF. The CDR3, as DNA: TGTGCCAGCTCACCACCGTACAGAAGTTTGAACACCGGGGAGCTGTTTTTT.

Notes on this clone: The same CDR3 also results from other DNA sequences found in this sample. The chain joins TRBV7-2 to TRBJ2-1, with 9 bases lining up with TRBD2. The CDR3 is 15 residues long. Per the germline V gene, CDR1 is SGHTA and CDR2 is FQGNSA. Germline trimming cut 5 bases from V and 1 base from J; bases unmatched to any gene: 3. The CDR3 nucleotides read TGTGCCAGCAGCCGAAGCGGGGGGTCCTACAATGAGCAGTTCTTC. The encoded protein is CASSRSGGSYNEQFF.

The chain has TRBV2 and TRBJ2-7; tentatively, D is TRBD1 (5 bases). V was trimmed by 7 bases and J by 1 base, leaving 8 bases between them. Germline V gene lookup returns CDR1 SNHLY and CDR2 FYNNEI. CDR3 size: 12 residues. The CDR3 spells CASKQGSYEQYF. Written as DNA, the CDR3 is TGTGCCAGCAAGCAGGGATCCTACGAGCAGTACTTC.

The CDR3 sequence: CASRSGTDKPLHF. The CDR3 region has the DNA TGTGCCAGCAGATCCGGGACAGATAAACCCCTCCACTTT. The genes are TRBV28 and TRBJ1-6; 7 bases map to TRBD1. CDR1 is MDHEN, CDR2 SYDVKM, per germline. This CDR3 contains 13 residues. V lost 6 bases, J lost 12 bases, and 8 bases stayed unmatched.

The chain joins TRBV14 to TRBJ1-2, with D possibly matching TRBD1 (5 bases). V gave up 2 bases and J gave up 11 bases, with 15 bases separating them. CDR1 SGHDN and CDR2 FVKESK come from the germline V gene. This CDR3 region has 13 residues. CDR3 DNA sequence: TGTGCCAGCAGCCAAACCGACAGCGCTCCTTACACCTTC. Its translation: CASSQTDSAPYTF.

This clone was recorded a few times. The genes are TRBV30 and TRBJ1-1; D may be TRBD1 (5 bases). The V gene's germline CDR1 is GTSNPN and CDR2 SVGIG (reference sequence). The V end was cut by 0 bases, the J end by 4 bases, with 9 bases between. CDR3 length: 13 residues. The CDR3 loop reads CAWSVRGFTEAFF. CDR3 coding DNA: TGTGCCTGGAGTGTAAGGGGATTCACTGAAGCTTTCTTT.

A note on this clone: This sample includes further DNA sequences coding for the same CDR3. The chain employs TRBV4-1 and TRBJ2-7, with 10 positions matching TRBD2. The CDR3 sequence is 15 residues long. With V trimmed by 2 bases and J by 0 bases, 1 base remained unmatched. Germline loops: CDR1 MGHRA, CDR2 YSYEKL. The CDR3 DNA reads TGCGCCAGCAGCCAAACTAGCGGGGACTCCTACGAGCAGTACTTC. It encodes CASSQTSGDSYEQYF.

This chain connects TRBV4-3 to TRBJ2-5; the D gene is possibly TRBD1 (5 bases). Germline V CDR1 and CDR2: LGHNA, YSLEER. CDR3 length equals 18 residues. V lost 2 bases, J lost 11 bases, and 30 bases lay in between. The CDR3 DNA reads as TGCGCCAGCAGCCAAAATATGGGGCTTTCTTTAGCCAGCCAGGAGCAGTACTTC. It is translated as CASSQNMGLSLASQEQYF.

This clone was picked up one time. The chain couples TRBV27 to TRBJ1-1; D is perhaps TRBD1 (6 bases). From germline, CDR1 is MNHEY and CDR2 SMNVEV (reference sequence). The germline V and J ends were trimmed by 5 bases and 6 bases, with 16 bases remaining between them. The CDR3 sequence is 14 residues long. This chain's CDR3 is CASSKQGLGAEAFF. The CDR3 DNA follows: TGTGCCAGCAGTAAACAGGGTTTGGGGGCTGAAGCTTTCTTT.

The rearrangement links TRBV28 to TRBJ2-7; 10 bases fit TRBD2. Unmatched junction bases numbered 7, after V lost 5 bases and J lost 0 bases. This CDR3 has 16 amino acids. Germline CDR1 is MDHEN and CDR2 is SYDVKM. The CDR3 is CASSPSSGGVSYEQYF. CDR3 bases: TGTGCCAGCAGTCCTTCCAGCGGGGGGGTCTCCTACGAGCAGTACTTC.

V and J are TRBV5-5 and TRBJ2-7; no clear D. This CDR3 has 15 residues. CDR1 is SGHKS and CDR2 is YYEKEE in the germline V gene (reference sequence). The V gene lost 0 bases and the J gene lost 6 bases, with 16 bases spanning the gap. The CDR3 DNA follows: TGTGCCAGCAGCTTGGGATACTTGGCCCCGGCCGAGCAGTACTTC. Translated, it gives CASSLGYLAPAEQYF.

J is TRBJ1-2 and V is TRBV18; D is perhaps TRBD1 (6 bases). The CDR3 is made up of 16 amino acids. From germline, CDR1 is KGHSH and CDR2 LQKENI. V was clipped by 0 bases and J by 4 bases, with 15 bases between them. CDR3 in DNA: TGTGCCAGCTCACCACCGGCGGGGGCGCCCCTCTATGGCTACACCTTC. Its translation is CASSPPAGAPLYGYTF.

On this clone: Other DNA sequences in this specimen translate into the identical CDR3. The chain joins TRBV7-2 to TRBJ1-1, with D perhaps TRBD1 (6 bases). In germline, CDR1 is SGHTA, CDR2 FQGNSA. Trimming shortened V by 5 bases and J by 1 base, and 8 bases separated the two germline ends. CDR3 length: 13 residues. The CDR3 region is CASSRQENTEAFF. As DNA, the CDR3 is TGTGCCAGCAGCAGACAGGAGAACACTGAAGCTTTCTTT.

V gene TRBV21-1 combines with J gene TRBJ2-1; the table's D call TRBD2 went unverified against the DNA. TRBV21-1 is recorded as a pseudogene. CDR3 length: 15 amino acids. The CDR3, as DNA: TGTGCCAGCGGGACTAGCGGGAGCTCGTGGAATGAGCAGTTCTTC. Amino acid sequence: CASGTSGSSWNEQFF.